A selection of T cell receptor beta chains follows, all from one sample in a study of T-cell reconstitution after alpha-beta-depleted transplantation in children. TCRdb reprocessed the PCR reads with MiXCR, giving one entry per CDR3 protein. Here the sample spans 450,000 to 700,000 distinct CDR3 sequences, 20% to 30% being singletons. Specimen: PBMCs, collected before TCRalphabeta/CD19-depleted stem cell transplant. These receptors all stem from a boy less than two years old with Wiskott-Aldrich syndrome, due to receive a stem cell transplant. Both conserved end residues are part of each CDR3. Each record gives: CDR3 protein, clone size, V gene. Clone size is shown for a subset of rows, as once, few, many or a class of expanded clone.

CDR3 protein: CSAGNPQGTGTEAFF
clone size: .
V gene: TRBV20-1

CDR3 protein: CASTRGGVSYEQYF
clone size: few
V gene: TRBV5-4

CDR3 protein: CASSLVVGGSADTQYF
clone size: .
V gene: TRBV7-2

CDR3 protein: CASRVSSFTGELFF
clone size: .
V gene: TRBV7-9

CDR3 protein: CASSLGSGTPYEQYF
clone size: .
V gene: TRBV5-1

CDR3 protein: CASSLALAFSYEQYF
clone size: few
V gene: TRBV5-1

CDR3 protein: CASSINRGSYEQYF
clone size: .
V gene: TRBV5-5

CDR3 protein: CASSRGDTAPETQYF
clone size: .
V gene: TRBV7-9

CDR3 protein: CASRSQPDIPNTEAFF
clone size: .
V gene: TRBV7-8

CDR3 protein: CASSSKFGVPTDTQYF
clone size: .
V gene: TRBV11-3

CDR3 protein: CASSRPVLGEQFF
clone size: few
V gene: TRBV6-1

CDR3 protein: CASSPLAGRAMYNEQFF
clone size: .
V gene: TRBV18

CDR3 protein: CASSWDPTDTQYF
clone size: .
V gene: TRBV28

CDR3 protein: CASRRDRGGNTIYF
clone size: .
V gene: TRBV12-3/TRBV12-4

CDR3 protein: CASSAGVPDTQYF
clone size: few
V gene: TRBV25-1